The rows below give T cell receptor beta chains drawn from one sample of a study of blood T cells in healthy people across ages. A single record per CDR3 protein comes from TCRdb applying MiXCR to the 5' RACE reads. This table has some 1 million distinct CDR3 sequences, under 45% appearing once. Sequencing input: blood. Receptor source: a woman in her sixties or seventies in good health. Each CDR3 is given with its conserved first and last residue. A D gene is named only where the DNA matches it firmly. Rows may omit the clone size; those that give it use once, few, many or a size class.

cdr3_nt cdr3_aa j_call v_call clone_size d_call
TGCAGCGTTGAAACCGGGACTAGCGCTTACGAGCAGTACTTC CSVETGTSAYEQYF TRBJ2-7 TRBV29-1 many TRBD2
TGTGCCAGCCACGTAGGGTTAGGTGAGCAGTTCTTC CASHVGLGEQFF TRBJ2-1 TRBV13 - -
TGTGCTAGTGGTACCGGGCGCGAGCAGTACTTC CASGTGREQYF TRBJ2-7 TRBV12-5 few -
TGTGCCAGCAGTTACAACTCCCGAAAACTGGGGTCGGCTCGGGCTTTCTTT CASSYNSRKLGSARAFF TRBJ1-1 TRBV6-5 few -
TGCGCCAGCAGCGATGGACGGTCGTATGGCTACACCTTC CASSDGRSYGYTF TRBJ1-2 TRBV5-1 - -
TGTGCCAGCAGCCGGGACAGGGTATTAGATACGCAGTATTTT CASSRDRVLDTQYF TRBJ2-3 TRBV28 - TRBD1
TGTGCCAGCAGCCGGGGACTAGCCCGCGAGCAGTACTTC CASSRGLAREQYF TRBJ2-7 TRBV3-1 - TRBD2
TGCAGTGGGGAGGGACAGTCCTACGAGCAGTACTTC CSGEGQSYEQYF TRBJ2-7 TRBV20-1 few -
TGTGCCAGCGGGATTCTAGCAGACAAATACAATGAGCAGTACTTC CASGILADKYNEQYF TRBJ2-5 TRBV6-1 - -
TGTGCCAGCAGCCACAGGGGCTCCAGGTACGAGCAGTACTTC CASSHRGSRYEQYF TRBJ2-7 TRBV14 - -
TGTGTCAGCGGCGGCGAGTGGGGCACAGATACGCAGTATTTT CVSGGEWGTDTQYF TRBJ2-3 TRBV2 - -
TGCAGCGTGGCCGGGGGGGGATCCAATGAGCAGTTCTTC CSVAGGGSNEQFF TRBJ2-1 TRBV29-1 - TRBD2
TGCGCCAGCAGCTTGGGTTTGCGGAGCCTCACAGATACGCAGTATTTT CASSLGLRSLTDTQYF TRBJ2-3 TRBV5-1 - -
TGTGCCAGCAGTTTAGGCAGGGGGGGGGGCTACACCTTC CASSLGRGGGYTF TRBJ1-2 TRBV12-3/TRBV12-4 - TRBD1
TGTGCCAGCAGTTTAGAGGGACTAGCGGTCTACGAGCAGTACTTC CASSLEGLAVYEQYF TRBJ2-7 TRBV27 few TRBD2
TGTGCCAGCAGTTTATACCCGATTCGGAACTCCGCCTACGAGCAGTACTTC CASSLYPIRNSAYEQYF TRBJ2-7 TRBV27 - -
TGCAGTGCTCCCAACTTAGCGGGGGTCAGCAATGAGCAGTTCTTC CSAPNLAGVSNEQFF TRBJ2-1 TRBV20-1 few TRBD2
TGTGCCAGCAGCTCCCATAGCGGGAGGGTATACGAGCAGTACTTC CASSSHSGRVYEQYF TRBJ2-7 TRBV11-1 few TRBD2
TGCGCCAGCAGCCAAGCCGGGACTAGCGGTTATGAGCAGTTCTTC CASSQAGTSGYEQFF TRBJ2-1 TRBV4-1 few TRBD2
TGTGCCACCAGCAGGGACAGGGGTTATTCACCCCTCCACTTT CATSRDRGYSPLHF TRBJ1-6 TRBV15 - TRBD1
TGTGCCAGCGGCGTTACGGGACAATCCAGTGAGCAGTTCTTC CASGVTGQSSEQFF TRBJ2-1 TRBV9 once -
TGCAGTGCTAGTCCGACTAGCGGGAATGCGGATACGCAGTATTTT CSASPTSGNADTQYF TRBJ2-3 TRBV20-1 many TRBD2
TGTGCCAGCAGTGAAAAAGGAAAGACCCAGTACTTC CASSEKGKTQYF TRBJ2-5 TRBV25-1 - -
TGCAGTGCTAGCATCCTCTCCCGAGAGACCCAGTACTTC CSASILSRETQYF TRBJ2-5 TRBV20-1 - -
TGTACCAGCAGTTTCACCCCGACAGGGGCAGATACGCAGTATTTT CTSSFTPTGADTQYF TRBJ2-3 TRBV27 - TRBD1
TGTGCCAGCAGCTTAGGCGGCGGGAGGGCCTTCTACGAGCAGTACTTC CASSLGGGRAFYEQYF TRBJ2-7 TRBV7-8 - TRBD2
TGCAGTGCCCCGGGGACAGGGAATAAGTACGAGCAGTACTTC CSAPGTGNKYEQYF TRBJ2-7 TRBV20-1 - TRBD1
TGTGCCAGCAGCCATGGGTGGCAAGACAATGAGCAGTTCTTC CASSHGWQDNEQFF TRBJ2-1 TRBV3-1 - -
TGTGCCAGCTCGGAGCAACCTTTCACAGATACGCAGTATTTT CASSEQPFTDTQYF TRBJ2-3 TRBV6-6 few -